This T cell receptor (beta chain) was captured by sequencing in a study of siplizumab effects on memory and regulatory T cells. Study-level findings and limits: The naive T cell population seemed more diverse than memory cells and seemed a major contributor to the alloresponse. Proliferating CD4+ or CD8+ clones, roughly 75-95% of them, lacked an assignable naive or memory phenotype. Siplizumab significantly reduced alloreactive sequences traceable to unstimulated CD4+ memory cells. Only a minor fraction of alloreactive clones mapped to unstimulated subsets.

A word on this clone: The antigen is not known. The junction and the germline gene differ at one end; a read error may be behind it.

The CDR3 runs 11 residues. Germline values: CDR1 SGHDT, CDR2 YYEEEE. The assay was immunoSEQ multiplex PCR, and TCRdb's table has in-frame clones only and misses some. This table has tens of thousands of clones, about 90% appearing once. The V call is TRBV5-6, the J call TRBJ2-7; no definite D call. The sequence was obtained from a human donor in good health. The sequenced material came from CD8+ T cells sorted from blood. This CDR3 reads CASSLGSISSF. CDR3 DNA sequence: TGTGCCAGCAGCTTGGGTTCCATTTCGAGCTTC.